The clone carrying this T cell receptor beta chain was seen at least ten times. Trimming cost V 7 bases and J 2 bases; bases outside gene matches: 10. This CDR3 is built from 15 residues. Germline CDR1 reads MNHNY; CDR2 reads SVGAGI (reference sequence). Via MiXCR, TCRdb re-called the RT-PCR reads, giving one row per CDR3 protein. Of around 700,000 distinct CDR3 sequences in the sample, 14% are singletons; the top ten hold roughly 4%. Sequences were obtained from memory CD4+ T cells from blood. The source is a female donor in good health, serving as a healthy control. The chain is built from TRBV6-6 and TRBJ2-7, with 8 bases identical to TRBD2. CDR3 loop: CASNPGGEGPYEQYF. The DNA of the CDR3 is TGTGCCAGCAATCCGGGGGGGGAGGGCCCCTACGAGCAGTACTTC.